This is a list of T cell receptor beta chains from one sample in a study of vaccination and CD4 T cells after COVID-19. Which antigens these TCRs recognize remains unknown. TCRdb reprocessed the PCR reads with MiXCR, giving one entry per CDR3 protein. The sample carries around 26,000 distinct CDR3 sequences, around three fifths recorded once. Material for sequencing was CD4+ T cells from blood, cultured in vitro. Receptor source: a human donor who had recovered from COVID-19. Each CDR3 is given with its conserved first and last residue. The D gene is left open where the match is weak. Expanded clones are given a class, and other clones once, few, many or no size at all.

V gene	D gene	clone size	J gene	CDR3 DNA	CDR3 protein
TRBV7-3	NA	NA	TRBJ2-3	TGTGCCAGCAGCAACGGGGCCATTAGCGGAGCTAAAGGAGATACGCAGTATTTT	CASSNGAISGAKGDTQYF
TRBV6-5	NA	NA	TRBJ2-7	TGTGCCAGCAGTTACTCGACCAGATACGAGCAGTACTTC	CASSYSTRYEQYF
TRBV27	TRBD1	NA	TRBJ2-7	TGTGCCAGCAGTTTAGGGCCAGGGGGCTACGAGCAGTACTTC	CASSLGPGGYEQYF
TRBV6-1	NA	NA	TRBJ1-4	TGTGCCGGCTCAGCCAATAATGAAAAACTGTTTTTT	CAGSANNEKLFF
TRBV19	TRBD1	NA	TRBJ2-3	TGTGCCAGTAGTATAAGGGACAGAGCAACAGATACGCAGTATTTT	CASSIRDRATDTQYF
TRBV7-2	NA	NA	TRBJ2-5	TGTGCCAGCAGCTTAGGTTCAGGCGTAAGAGGAGAGACCCAGTACTTC	CASSLGSGVRGETQYF
TRBV12-2	NA	once	TRBJ1-2	TGTGCAAGTCGCTTACCGCTTCCCCAGCTCAGGCTTCTTCCGTGTTACACCTTC	CASRLPLPQLRLLPCYTF
TRBV7-2	TRBD2	few	TRBJ2-7	TGTGCCAGCAGCGGAGGGACTACTTCCTACGAGCAGTACTTC	CASSGGTTSYEQYF
TRBV28	NA	once	TRBJ1-4	TGTGCCAGCAGGCCCCAATACTACCAGGTGGATGAAAAACTGTTTTTT	CASRPQYYQVDEKLFF
TRBV19	NA	NA	TRBJ1-1	TGTGCCAGTAGTTCTTTAAGGGGGACTGAAGCTTTCTTT	CASSSLRGTEAFF
TRBV28	NA	NA	TRBJ1-6	TGTGCCAGCCTCTCGGGGACGGCTAATTCACCCCTCCACTTT	CASLSGTANSPLHF
TRBV20-1	TRBD1	NA	TRBJ1-5	TGCAGTGCTAGACCTACCGGGACAGGGCATCAGCCCCAGCATTTT	CSARPTGTGHQPQHF
TRBV6-1	NA	NA	TRBJ2-2	TGTGCCAGCACCCGGGGACACCAGAACACCGGGGAGCTGTTTTTT	CASTRGHQNTGELFF
TRBV6-1	NA	NA	TRBJ1-3	TGTGCCAGCAGTACAGGAGGCTCTGGAAACACCATATATTTT	CASSTGGSGNTIYF
TRBV6-2/TRBV6-3	TRBD2	NA	TRBJ2-7	TGTGCCAGCCGACCCAGCGCTAGCGGCCTCGAAAAGCAGTACTTC	CASRPSASGLEKQYF
TRBV6-1	NA	NA	TRBJ1-1	TGTGCCAGCAGTACCATTCTGTGGGGCGAAGCTTTCTTT	CASSTILWGEAFF
TRBV27	TRBD1	NA	TRBJ1-1	TGTGCCAGCAGTTTTCTCAGGGGGCTAAGCACTGAAGCTTTCTTT	CASSFLRGLSTEAFF
TRBV20-1	NA	NA	TRBJ2-5	TGCAGCGGTAGAGGGAGGCGGACCCAGTACTTC	CSGRGRRTQYF
TRBV7-3	NA	NA	TRBJ2-1	TGTGCCAGCAGCCCCGGGACTCAAGCCTACAATGAGCAGTTCTTC	CASSPGTQAYNEQFF
TRBV24-1	NA	NA	TRBJ2-3	TGTGCCACCAGTGATCCTAGCACAGATACGCAGTATTTT	CATSDPSTDTQYF
TRBV20-1	NA	NA	TRBJ1-2	TGCAGTGCTACGACGGAGGGGGGACATGGCTACACCTTC	CSATTEGGHGYTF
TRBV7-8	NA	NA	TRBJ1-2	TGTGCCAGCACCCAAGGTGCAGGCTATGGCTACACCTTC	CASTQGAGYGYTF
TRBV6-5	TRBD2	once	TRBJ2-5	TGTGCCAGCAGTTATTTAGCGGGAGTGGAGACCCAGTACTTC	CASSYLAGVETQYF
TRBV20-1	NA	few	TRBJ1-5	TGCAGTGCTAGCCCAGATAGCAATCAGCCCCAGCATTTT	CSASPDSNQPQHF
TRBV15	TRBD2	NA	TRBJ2-3	TGTGCCACCTGCCCCTATCTAGCGGGAGGGGGGGGAGATACGCAGTATTTT	CATCPYLAGGGGDTQYF
TRBV5-1	TRBD1	NA	TRBJ1-1	TGCGCCAGCAGCTGGGACAGGGCGGCTGAAGCTTTCTTT	CASSWDRAAEAFF
TRBV20-1	NA	few	TRBJ1-5	TGCAGTGCTAGCGGGACCTCGAGAGGTGGCAATCAGCCCCAGCATTTT	CSASGTSRGGNQPQHF
TRBV6-1	TRBD1	NA	TRBJ1-5	TGTGCCAGCAGTGAATCAGGACAGGGGCGCGCCAAGCCCCAGCATTTT	CASSESGQGRAKPQHF
TRBV20-1	NA	NA	TRBJ1-2	TGCAGTGCTCCGACCTATGGCTACACCTTC	CSAPTYGYTF
TRBV7-2	NA	NA	TRBJ2-3	TGTGCCAGCAGCTTAGGCTTGGATACGCAGTATTTT	CASSLGLDTQYF
TRBV4-3	NA	NA	TRBJ1-2	TGCGCCAGCAGCCAAGTGATCCGTAACTATGGCTACACCTTC	CASSQVIRNYGYTF
TRBV20-1	NA	once	TRBJ1-5	TGCAGTGCTAGAATTAGTAGCGGAGGGCAGGGGATTGGGTATAGCAATCAGCCCCAGCATTTT	CSARISSGGQGIGYSNQPQHF
TRBV6-2/TRBV6-3	NA	NA	TRBJ2-5	TGTGCCAGCAGAGCCGCCGGCGGACACCAAGAGACCCAGTACTTC	CASRAAGGHQETQYF
TRBV15	NA	NA	TRBJ2-7	TGTGCCACCAGCAGTGGGAACCCTTACGAGCAGTACTTC	CATSSGNPYEQYF
TRBV11-3	NA	few	TRBJ2-1	TGTGCCAGCAGCCGATTAGAGTCCGATGAGCAGTTCTTC	CASSRLESDEQFF
TRBV7-7	NA	NA	TRBJ2-7	TGTGCTAGCAGCTTAGCGCTGGGGACCTCCTACGAGCAGTACTTC	CASSLALGTSYEQYF
TRBV28	TRBD1	once	TRBJ1-1	TGTGCCAGCAGGATCGCCGGGACAGGGCCTGAAGCTTTCTTT	CASRIAGTGPEAFF
TRBV6-2/TRBV6-3	NA	few	TRBJ1-1	TGTGCCAGCAACCCTACAAGGCGTCAGGCAGCTTTCTTT	CASNPTRRQAAFF
TRBV20-1	TRBD2	NA	TRBJ2-3	TGCAGTGCCACCACGGGAGGGCCAGATACGCAGTATTTT	CSATTGGPDTQYF
TRBV6-5	NA	NA	TRBJ2-2	TGTGCCAGCAGTTACTCTGGCAGGAACACCGGGGAGCTGTTTTTT	CASSYSGRNTGELFF
TRBV7-3	NA	NA	TRBJ2-3	TGTGCCAGCAGCCCCGGGACGGGCACAGATACGCAGTATTTT	CASSPGTGTDTQYF
TRBV19	NA	few	TRBJ1-6	TGTGCCAGTTCATTCCTCGGAGAATCACCCCTCCACTTT	CASSFLGESPLHF
TRBV7-2	TRBD1	NA	TRBJ1-6	TGTGCCAGCAGCTTACAGGGGGGCAATTCACCCCTCCACTTT	CASSLQGGNSPLHF
TRBV5-4	TRBD1	NA	TRBJ1-1	TGTGCCAGCAGCGTAACAGGGGCCCGAGCCACTGAAGCTTTCTTT	CASSVTGARATEAFF
TRBV15	TRBD2	NA	TRBJ2-3	TGTGCCACCAGCAGAACCCGAGGGACTAGCGGGAGGGTTACAGATACGCAGTATTTT	CATSRTRGTSGRVTDTQYF
TRBV19	NA	NA	TRBJ1-1	TGTGCCAGTAGTAAGGTATGGGGGGCCATTATCACTGAAGCTTTCTTT	CASSKVWGAIITEAFF
TRBV6-2/TRBV6-3	TRBD1	few	TRBJ1-5	TGTGCCAGCAGTTATCATGGGACAGCACAAAATCAGCCCCAGCATTTT	CASSYHGTAQNQPQHF
TRBV28	NA	once	TRBJ2-3	TGTGCCAGCACCCCACTGCCCTACGGGAGGCAGTATTTT	CASTPLPYGRQYF
TRBV7-2	NA	NA	TRBJ2-7	TGTGCCAGCAGCCCTGGACTGAGATCCTACGAGCAGTACTTC	CASSPGLRSYEQYF
TRBV5-8	NA	few	TRBJ1-2	TGTGCCAGCAGCTTGGGGTTGGGCTATGGCTACACCTTC	CASSLGLGYGYTF
TRBV6-2/TRBV6-3	TRBD2	NA	TRBJ2-3	TGTGCCAGCAGACCAGTAGCGGGAGGCCCCATAGATACGCAGTATTTT	CASRPVAGGPIDTQYF
TRBV2	NA	NA	TRBJ1-1	TGTGCCAGCAGTCTAAGAGCCCTGAACACTGAAGCTTTCTTT	CASSLRALNTEAFF
TRBV20-1	NA	few	TRBJ2-7	TGCAGTGCTAGCCCTGGTGGCTACGAGCAGTACTTC	CSASPGGYEQYF
TRBV7-2	NA	NA	TRBJ2-3	TGTGCCAGCAGCTTAGCTGCGACAACGGGGTATTTT	CASSLAATTGYF